Sequencing of this TCR beta chain was carried out in a study of shared clonotypes between healthy human individuals. Measured with immunoSEQ multiplex PCR; TCRdb has only the in-frame clones, and not every one. The sample includes roughly 650,000 clones, about 97% of them seen just once. This CDR3 comprises 19 residues. Remarks on this clone: Its antigen is currently unknown.

Study-wide results and limits: Among the subsets, naive ones generally showed larger estimated richness than memory ones.

The source of this sequence is a young woman in good health. Source material: naive CD4+ T cells sorted from blood. Subset of the sample: CD45RA+ positively selected. The rearrangement joins TRBV1 to TRBJ2-2; TRBD2 is the table's D call and was not checked against the DNA. TRBV1 corresponds to a pseudogene. CDR3 residues: CTSSQDYGELAGGTGELFF. In DNA, the CDR3 is TGCACCAGCAGCCAAGACTACGGGGAACTAGCGGGAGGCACCGGGGAGCTGTTTTTT.